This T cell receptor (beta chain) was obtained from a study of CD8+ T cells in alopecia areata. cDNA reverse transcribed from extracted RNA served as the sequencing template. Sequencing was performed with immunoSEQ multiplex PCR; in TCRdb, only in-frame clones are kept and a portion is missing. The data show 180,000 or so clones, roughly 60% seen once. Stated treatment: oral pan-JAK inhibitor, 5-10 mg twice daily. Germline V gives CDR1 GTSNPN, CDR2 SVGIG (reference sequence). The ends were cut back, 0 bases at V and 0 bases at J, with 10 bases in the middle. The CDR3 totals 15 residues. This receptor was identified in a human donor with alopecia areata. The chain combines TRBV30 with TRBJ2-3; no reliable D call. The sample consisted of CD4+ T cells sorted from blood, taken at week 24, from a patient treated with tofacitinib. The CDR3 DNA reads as TGTGCCTGGAGTGTTGGCTACCTGAGCACAGATACGCAGTATTTT. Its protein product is CAWSVGYLSTDTQYF.